This T cell receptor beta chain was recovered during a study of T cell responses to AZD1222 COVID-19 vaccine (dated by TCRdb to the early 2020s). With respect to the entire study: AZD1222 recipients whose second dose came at about 4 weeks and those whose second dose came at about 12 weeks were combined into one group, since spike-specific TCR depth and breadth did not differ between the two schedules. TCR sequencing covered some 250 trial participants: about 210 given two doses of AZD1222 and about 26 given two doses of MenACWY control vaccine. Trial participants were enrolled into age subgroups of 18-55, 56-69 and 70-plus years, which contained roughly 140, 27 and 60 TCR-sequenced participants, respectively. Here is what the overall study found, with its caveats: Reportedly, almost half of the unique spike-specific TCRs recognized epitopes lying outside the regions that are mutated in the B.1.351 and B.1.1.7 variants. Only a handful of AZD1222 recipients were SARS-CoV-2 seropositive at baseline, limiting conclusions about previously exposed vaccinees. Because no day 14 peak-response samples were available, repertoires were characterized only after the peak T cell response. Participants were mostly white British, with more females than males. The authors suggested clonal diversity may have been underestimated. In the small 56-69-year group, the increase in depth fell short of significance, most likely because of low power. CD4 TCRs associated with the vaccine covered the entire spike protein, and the dominant responses were in regions 160-218 and 743-854. A significant rise in spike-specific TCR breadth and depth was observed after two AZD1222 doses relative to day 0 and relative to MenACWY recipients.

The CDR3 regions of human TCRbeta chains were analyzed by immunosequencing. Per the source publication's procedure: TCRs in the repertoires were matched against a reference library of SARS-CoV-2-specific TCRs that had been generated with the MIRA antigen-specificity platform. Breadth was defined as the fraction of unique TCRs that were SARS-CoV-2-associated, and depth was defined as the fraction of total T cells that were SARS-CoV-2-associated. Using the MIRA data, every spike-specific TCR was mapped to the spike region that the TCR reacted to and assigned to either a CD4 or a CD8 class. Log10-transformed breadth and depth values were compared by one-way ANOVA with Sidak's multiple comparisons tests. TCRdb stores this immuneACCESS table with in-frame sequences only. Part of the clones is absent; in the studies checked, under half of the shortfall reflects unresolved V genes, and no reason is known for the rest. V and J calls and clone size come straight from that table; D and trimming were deduced from the DNA. The sample contains 130,000 to 150,000 clones, around 89% of them found a single time. The biggest ten clones account for 4.5% to 6.5% of the sample.

Trimming takes 4 bases from V and 4 bases from J, and the germline ends sit 13 bases apart. The CDR3 sequence holds 15 residues, the cysteine and phenylalanine included. Only the CDR3 DNA stays, 45 bases, in frame from base 1. As encoded in the germline V gene, CDR1 is MDHEN while CDR2 is SYDVKM. The time point label, as the study defines it: baseline before first vaccination. Vaccinee samples came from UK trials COV001 and COV002, including a single-blind randomized controlled phase 2/3 trial of AZD1222 (ChAdOx1 nCoV-19) in healthy adults. For TCRbeta chain sequencing, PBMC samples were collected from trial participants at day 0 and at day 28 after the second dose. On this clone: This clone's antigen is unknown. Base qualities were left out, and no much larger clone turns up one base away.

The receptor's source is an adult in good health. The rearranged chain carries TRBV28 and TRBJ2-2; the D region possibly corresponds to TRBD2 (6 bases align). The specimen was peripheral blood, collected on day 0 of AZD1222 vaccination. The CDR3 in this case is CASSSLARGTGELFF. The DNA reads TGTGCCAGCAGTTCCCTGGCGCGGGGCACCGGGGAGCTGTTTTTT.